Sequencing of this TCR beta chain was carried out in a study of OX40 agonist ivuxolimab in advanced cancers. The wider study: A male proportion of about 86% was recorded, with mean age approximately 60 years and range about 20 to 79. Study results and limitations: Which antigen the expanded peripheral T cells recognized is unknown. Some nonresponders additionally presented with little normalized T-cell clonal expansion.

Blood got drawn at baseline, again on cycle 4 day 1, and then on cycle 7 day 1. Profiling relied on immunoSEQ multiplex PCR, and the TCRdb table lists in-frame clones only, not all of them. The repertoire includes 40,000 to 50,000 clones, around nine tenths of them detected once, and around 35% sits in the top ten. V was clipped by 0 bases and J by 1 base, with 17 bases between them. There are 19 residues in the CDR3. In the case of this clone: As yet, its antigen is unknown.

The source material was CD4+ or CD8+ T cells sorted from blood, sampled in a trial of the OX40 agonist ivuxolimab. This TCR derives from an adult with an advanced solid tumor such as melanoma, head and neck, liver or kidney cancer. The chain couples TRBV5-7 to TRBJ2-6, with D tentatively TRBD2 (7 bases). TRBV5-7 belongs to the ORF category, with a function that is uncertain. Here the CDR3 DNA reads TGTGCCAGCAGCTTGGAGGGGGGGAACAGGATTTCTGGGGCCAACGTCCTGACTTTC. Protein sequence: CASSLEGGNRISGANVLTF.